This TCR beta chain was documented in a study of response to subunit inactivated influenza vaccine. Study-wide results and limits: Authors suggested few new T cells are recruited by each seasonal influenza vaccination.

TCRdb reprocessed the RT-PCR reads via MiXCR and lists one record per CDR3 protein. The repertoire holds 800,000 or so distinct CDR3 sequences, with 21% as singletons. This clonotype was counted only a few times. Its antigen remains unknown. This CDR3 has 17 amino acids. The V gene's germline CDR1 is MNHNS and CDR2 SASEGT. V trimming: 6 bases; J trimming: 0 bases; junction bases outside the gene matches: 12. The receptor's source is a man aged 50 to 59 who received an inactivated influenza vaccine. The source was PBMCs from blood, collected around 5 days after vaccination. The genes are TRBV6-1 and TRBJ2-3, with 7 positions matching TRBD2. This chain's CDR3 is CASRRILAVQSTDTQYF. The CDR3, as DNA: TGTGCCAGCAGGCGAATCCTAGCGGTTCAGAGCACAGATACGCAGTATTTT.